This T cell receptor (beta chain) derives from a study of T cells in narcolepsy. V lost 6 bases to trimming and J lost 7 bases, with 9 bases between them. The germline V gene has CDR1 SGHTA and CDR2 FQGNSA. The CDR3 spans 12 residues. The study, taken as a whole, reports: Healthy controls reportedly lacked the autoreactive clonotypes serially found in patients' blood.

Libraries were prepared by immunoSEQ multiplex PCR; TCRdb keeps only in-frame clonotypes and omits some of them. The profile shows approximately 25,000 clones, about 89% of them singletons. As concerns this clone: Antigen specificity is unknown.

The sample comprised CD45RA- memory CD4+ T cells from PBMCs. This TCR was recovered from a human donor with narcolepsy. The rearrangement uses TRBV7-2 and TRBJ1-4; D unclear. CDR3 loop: CASSPDREKLFF. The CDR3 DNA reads TGTGCCAGCAGTCCCGACCGTGAAAAACTGTTTTTT.